Each of the 27 T cell receptor beta chains below was sequenced from the same sample in a study of T-cell reconstitution after alpha-beta-depleted transplantation in children. It was with unique molecular identifiers that the TCRbeta library was prepared. TCRdb analysed the PCR reads with MiXCR anew, one entry per CDR3 protein. The sample has hundreds of thousands of distinct CDR3 sequences, about 24% seen once. The sample in question was PBMCs, mostly from graft donor cells, obtained 360 days after TCRalphabeta/CD19-depleted stem cell transplant. The receptor set was obtained from a female patient between 2 and 15 years old who had a stem cell transplant for congenital amegakaryocytic thrombocytopenia, so the T cells may come from the graft donor.

This clonotype came up a few times. CDR3 sequence reads: CASSDFGASYNEQFF. For the CDR3, the DNA is TGTGCCAGCAGTGATTTCGGGGCTTCCTACAATGAGCAGTTCTTC. The chain employs TRBV2 and TRBJ2-1; D is possibly TRBD1 or TRBD2 (5 bases each). CDR1 is SNHLY and CDR2 is FYNNEI in the germline V gene. V was cut by 3 bases and J by 1 base, with 10 bases left in between. The CDR3 loop spans 15 amino acids.

This clonotype has a handful of counts. The chain has TRBV20-1 and TRBJ2-7; 8 bases line up with TRBD1. The CDR3 has 14 amino acids. Germline CDR1 DFQATT, CDR2 SNEGSKA (reference sequence). The J segment lost 3 bases and the V segment lost 1 base, leaving 5 bases of the junction unmatched. The CDR3 sequence is CSARGADRDYEQYF. CDR3 in DNA: TGCAGTGCTAGAGGGGCGGACAGGGACTACGAGCAGTACTTC.

This chain links TRBV12-3 or TRBV12-4 with TRBJ2-5; D is tentatively TRBD1 or TRBD2 (5 bases each). Between the trimmed V and J ends, which lost 8 bases and 0 bases, there was a span of 7 bases. The CDR3 is made up of 12 amino acids. The CDR3 DNA reads TGTGCCAGCGGGGGTTACCAAGAGACCCAGTACTTC. It is translated as CASGGYQETQYF.

This clonotype showed up just a few times. The rearrangement links TRBV10-3 to TRBJ1-1, with D possibly being TRBD1 (5 bases). This CDR3 has 13 amino acids. Trimming pared 7 bases from V and 4 bases from J, leaving 13 bases between. Germline V gene data show CDR1 as ENHRY and CDR2 as SYGVKD. CDR3 DNA sequence: TGTGCCATCACTGTCGCAGGGAGCACTGAAGCTTTCTTT. As protein: CAITVAGSTEAFF.

The table lists this clonotype with a count of one. The chain combines TRBV7-2 with TRBJ2-5; TRBD1 or TRBD2 may be the D gene (5 bases each). In germline, CDR1 is SGHTA, CDR2 FQGNSA. This CDR3 is built from 14 residues. Between the trimmed V and J ends, which lost 5 bases and 4 bases, there was a span of 14 bases. CDR3 protein: CASSLRGRGETQYF. The CDR3 nucleotides are TGTGCCAGCAGCCTTAGGGGCCGGGGAGAGACCCAGTACTTC.

This rearrangement joins TRBV12-3 or TRBV12-4 to TRBJ1-2; D unresolved. The V end lost 4 bases, the J end lost 6 bases, and 12 bases lay between the germline ends. This CDR3 is built from 13 residues. CDR3 residues: CASSSIGHNGYTF. The CDR3 nucleotides are TGTGCCAGCAGTTCCATTGGGCATAATGGCTACACCTTC.

This clonotype was observed a few times. V and J are TRBV3-1 and TRBJ1-2; D not resolved. The germline V gene encodes CDR1 LGHDT and CDR2 YNNKEL (reference sequence). V was pared by 1 base and J by 8 bases, with 8 bases between. The CDR3 extends over 12 amino acids. The CDR3 coding sequence is TGTGCCAGCAGCCAAGGCCGGCCAGGCTACACCTTC. Amino acid sequence: CASSQGRPGYTF.

This sequence joins TRBV5-1 and TRBJ2-2; either TRBD1 or TRBD2 may supply D (5 bases each). This CDR3 spans 14 amino acids. Looked up from germline, CDR1 is SGHRS and CDR2 is YFSETQ. V was cut by 5 bases and J by 5 bases, with 13 bases left in between. This chain's CDR3 is CASSGGARTGELFF. The DNA of the CDR3 is TGCGCCAGCAGTGGGGGAGCGAGGACCGGGGAGCTGTTTTTT. The full variable domain, its missing parts supplied by reference TRBV5-1 and TRBJ2-2, is KAGVTQTPRYLIKTRGQQVTLSCSPISGHRSVSWYQQTPGQGLQFLFEYFSETQRNKGNFPGRFSGRQFSNSRSEMNVSTLELGDSALYLCASSGGARTGELFFGEGSRLTVL.

This clonotype appeared a few times. V and J are TRBV7-8 and TRBJ2-3; 12 bases are a match to TRBD2. Germline V lookup: CDR1 SGHVS, CDR2 FQNEAQ. Trimming cost V 5 bases and J 5 bases; bases outside gene matches: 5. The CDR3 sequence is 15 residues long. This CDR3 reads CASSRTSGKVDTQYF. DNA of the CDR3: TGTGCCAGCAGCCGGACTAGCGGGAAAGTAGATACGCAGTATTTT. Full variable domain (outside the CDR3, taken from reference TRBV7-8 and TRBJ2-3): GAGVSQSPRYKVAKRGQDVALRCDPISGHVSLFWYQQALGQGPEFLTYFQNEAQLDKSGLPSDRFFAERPEGSVSTLKIQRTQQEDSAVYLCASSRTSGKVDTQYFGPGTRLTVL.

The chain recombines TRBV5-8 with TRBJ2-1, with 10 nucleotides matching TRBD1. Germline loops: CDR1 SGHTS, CDR2 YDEGEE. The CDR3 is 17 amino acids. Unmatched junction bases numbered 12, after V lost 4 bases and J lost 5 bases. In DNA form, the CDR3 reads TGTGCCAGCAGCCCTTTTTCCGGGACAGGGGTAAACAATGAGCAGTTCTTC. Its protein is CASSPFSGTGVNNEQFF.

This clonotype appeared a few times. V is TRBV4-1 and J is TRBJ2-1; 12 bases are shared with TRBD2. V lost 0 bases, J lost 4 bases, and 1 base stayed unmatched. Germline V gene data show CDR1 as MGHRA and CDR2 as YSYEKL. The CDR3 runs to 16 residues. CDR3 sequence: CASSQDLAGGYNEQFF. The CDR3, as DNA: TGCGCCAGCAGCCAAGATCTAGCGGGAGGGTACAATGAGCAGTTCTTC.

This clonotype was counted ten times or more. CDR3 coding DNA: TGTGCCAGCAGTAGCGGCCAAGAGACCCAGTACTTC. Translating it yields CASSSGQETQYF. The gene calls are TRBV2 and TRBJ2-5; D might be TRBD2 (5 bases). Trimming stripped 5 bases from V and 1 base from J, with 5 bases between. Looked up from germline, CDR1 is SNHLY and CDR2 is FYNNEI. The CDR3 is 12 amino acids.

In this sample, this clonotype turned up many times. The chain couples TRBV12-3 or TRBV12-4 to TRBJ1-2, with D uncertain. Trimming pared 7 bases from V and 7 bases from J, leaving 10 bases between. The CDR3 length is 11 residues. CDR3 in DNA: TGTGCCAGCATCGGTGTGGGTGGCTACACCTTC. Protein product: CASIGVGGYTF.

This clonotype was detected many times. J is TRBJ2-1 and V is TRBV12-3 or TRBV12-4; 8 bases align to TRBD2. This CDR3 has 17 residues. V lost 4 bases and J lost 0; bases outside the gene matches: 8. CDR3: CASSWLYGRASYNEQFF. As DNA, the CDR3 is TGTGCCAGCAGTTGGTTGTACGGGAGGGCCTCCTACAATGAGCAGTTCTTC.

V usage is TRBV2 and J usage is TRBJ2-7, with a possible D match to TRBD2 (6 bases). The CDR3 is 14 residues long. Trimming cost V 2 bases and J 3 bases, with 11 bases left between them. Germline loops: CDR1 SNHLY, CDR2 FYNNEI. The CDR3 DNA reads TGTGCCAGCAGTGAATATCGGGGGAACTACGAGCAGTACTTC. Translating gives CASSEYRGNYEQYF.

This clonotype was detected a few times. The J gene is TRBJ2-7, the V gene TRBV3-1, with a possible D match to TRBD2 (6 bases). The germline V gene encodes CDR1 LGHDT and CDR2 YNNKEL (reference sequence). V was trimmed by 3 bases and J by 3 bases, leaving 12 bases between them. The CDR3 loop spans 14 amino acids. CDR3 sequence reads: CASSHGGKNYEQYF. The CDR3, as DNA: TGTGCCAGCAGCCACGGCGGGAAGAACTACGAGCAGTACTTC.

The chain couples TRBV20-1 to TRBJ1-1; D gene uncertain. The CDR3 extends over 10 amino acids. Germline V CDR1 and CDR2: DFQATT, SNEGSKA (reference sequence). Deletions cut 2 bases from V and 8 bases from J, with 6 bases between. The CDR3 here is CSARRSEAFF. Here the CDR3 DNA reads TGCAGTGCTAGAAGATCCGAAGCTTTCTTT.

This chain links TRBV7-9 with TRBJ2-5; no definite D call. With 5 bases removed from V and 2 bases from J, the gap between germline ends came to 9 bases. The germline CDR1 and CDR2 sequences are SEHNR and FQNEAQ (reference sequence). The CDR3 consists of 13 residues. The CDR3 bases are TGTGCCAGCAGCCCCCAGGAGCAAGAGACCCAGTACTTC. Protein: CASSPQEQETQYF.

This clonotype appeared a few times. V gene TRBV24-1 combines with J gene TRBJ2-2; D assignment may be TRBD1 or TRBD2 (5 bases each). This CDR3 contains 16 residues. Germline V CDR1 and CDR2: KGHDR, SFDVKD. Trimming cost V 4 bases and J 0 bases, with 11 bases left between them. CDR3 loop: CATSDLGPPNTGELFF. CDR3 nucleotides: TGTGCCACCAGTGACCTGGGACCGCCGAACACCGGGGAGCTGTTTTTT.

Of note for this clonotype: Since no conserved phenylalanine or tryptophan closes the CDR3, a read error is the likely cause. The DNA is left out, because the CDR3 cannot be placed on it with certainty; the CDR3 is given as TCRdb lists it. This chain uses TRBV28 with TRBJ2-1; TRBD1, as called in the table, went unchecked against the DNA. The length of the CDR3 is 13 amino acids, counting both ends. Germline CDR1 reads MDHEN; CDR2 reads SYDVKM. CDR3 sequence: CASSFHRGLRRFT.

This clonotype appeared many times. The chain links TRBV24-1 to TRBJ2-3; D possibly matches TRBD1 or TRBD2 (5 bases each). V was cut by 2 bases and J by 2 bases, with 13 bases left in between. There are 16 residues in the CDR3. Germline CDR1 and CDR2: KGHDR and SFDVKD. DNA for the CDR3: TGTGCCACCAGTGATTCGAGACTGGGGGACACAGATACGCAGTATTTT. Translated, it gives CATSDSRLGDTDTQYF.

This clonotype has only a few counts. V is TRBV9 and J is TRBJ2-5, with a tentative D call TRBD1 (6 bases). The CDR3 length is 15 residues. Per germline, CDR1 SGDLS and CDR2 YYNGEE. V lost 2 bases, J lost 4 bases, and 15 bases lay in between. CDR3 region: CASSVATGTLETQYF. Written as DNA, the CDR3 is TGTGCCAGCAGCGTTGCAACCGGGACACTAGAGACCCAGTACTTC.

This clonotype was recorded a few times. The CDR3 loop reads CASSALLGGGTEAFF. DNA for the CDR3: TGTGCCAGCAGCGCCCTCCTGGGTGGGGGCACTGAAGCTTTCTTT. V is TRBV9 and J is TRBJ1-1; D is perhaps TRBD1 (5 bases). CDR3 length: 15 amino acids. Trimming cost V 3 bases and J 4 bases, with 16 bases left between them. Looked up from germline, CDR1 is SGDLS and CDR2 is YYNGEE.

This clonotype was seen a few times. The chain uses TRBV24-1 and TRBJ2-2; TRBD1 aligns across 7 bases. Losses at the gene ends were 6 bases for V and 6 bases for J; bases not matched to a gene: 3. The germline V gene encodes CDR1 KGHDR and CDR2 SFDVKD. The CDR3 contains 13 residues. The CDR3: CATSMRGPGELFF. CDR3 nucleotide sequence: TGTGCCACCAGTATGAGGGGGCCCGGGGAGCTGTTTTTT.

The chain carries TRBV12-3 or TRBV12-4 and TRBJ2-5, with D possibly TRBD1 on 5 matching bases. V dropped 5 bases and J dropped 1 base, with 14 bases sitting between them. The CDR3 length is 15 residues. DNA of the CDR3: TGTGCCAGCAGTCCCATGGACACTACCCAAGAGACCCAGTACTTC. It codes for CASSPMDTTQETQYF.

As regards this clonotype: Relative to the germline gene, one junction end is altered; a read error may explain this. This chain connects TRBV4-3 to TRBJ2-3; TRBD1 matches 9 bases. The length of the CDR3 is 14 residues. The germline V gene encodes CDR1 LGHNA and CDR2 YSLEER. The CDR3 region is CTSSQGTGRDTQYF. In DNA form, the CDR3 reads TGCACCAGCAGCCAAGGGACAGGGAGGGATACGCAGTATTTT.

The chain couples TRBV4-2 to TRBJ2-2; D is possibly TRBD2 (7 bases). The CDR3 is made up of 18 amino acids. Germline V gene data show CDR1 as LGHNA and CDR2 as YNFKEQ. Trimming took 1 base from V and 3 from J, leaving 18 bases between them. This CDR3 is CASSQGGRGWFDTGELFF. CDR3 sequence (DNA): TGTGCCAGCAGCCAAGGAGGGAGGGGGTGGTTCGACACCGGGGAGCTGTTTTTT.